Included here is one TCR beta chain sequence, with context. Its antigen is as yet unknown. The sample is drawn from a study of T cells expressing NK-cell markers. For the study at large: It was sorted CD3+CD56-NKG2C+, CD3+CD56+NKG2C- and CD3+CD56+NKG2C+ T cells that provided the TCR beta repertoires. HCMV serostatus: seven of eight sequenced donors positive, one negative.

Generation of TCR beta cDNA was performed by 5'RACE template switching incorporating UMIs. Following a re-call of the 5' RACE reads, TCRdb has one entry per CDR3 protein and lacks DNA. Its listing shows about 32,000 distinct CDR3 sequences. The study's findings and limits: More than 5 donors showed dominant NKG2C+ clonotypes comprising about 1.0-7.0% of their CD8+ T cells.

The CDR3 sequence is 17 residues long. J is TRBJ2-5 and V is TRBV12-3 or TRBV12-4; TCRdb's D gene call, TRBD2, goes unchecked for lack of DNA. The sequence came from a woman between 18 and 69 years old in good health. Sequenced input: blood T cells: a sorted CD56 or NKG2C T cell subset, CD4+ or CD8+ T cells, or bulk PBMC T cells (not recorded which). The CDR3 sequence is CASSLVPSGRGRETQYF.